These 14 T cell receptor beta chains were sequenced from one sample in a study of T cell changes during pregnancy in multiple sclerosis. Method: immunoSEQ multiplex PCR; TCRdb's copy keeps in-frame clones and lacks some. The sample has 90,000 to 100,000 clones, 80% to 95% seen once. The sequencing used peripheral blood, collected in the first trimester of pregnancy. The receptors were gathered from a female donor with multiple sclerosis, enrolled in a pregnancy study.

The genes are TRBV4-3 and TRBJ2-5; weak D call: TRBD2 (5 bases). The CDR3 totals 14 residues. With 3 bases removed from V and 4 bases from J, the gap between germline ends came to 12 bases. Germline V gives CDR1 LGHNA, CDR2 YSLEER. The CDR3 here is CASSHFGLGETQYF. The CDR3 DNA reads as TGCGCCAGCAGCCACTTCGGACTCGGAGAGACCCAGTACTTC.

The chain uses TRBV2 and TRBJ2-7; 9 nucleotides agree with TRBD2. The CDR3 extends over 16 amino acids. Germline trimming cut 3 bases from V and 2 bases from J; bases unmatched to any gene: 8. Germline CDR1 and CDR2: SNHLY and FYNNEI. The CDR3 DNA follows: TGTGCCAGCAGTGACCCGGCGGGAGGGCTCCCCTACGAGCAGTACTTC. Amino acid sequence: CASSDPAGGLPYEQYF.

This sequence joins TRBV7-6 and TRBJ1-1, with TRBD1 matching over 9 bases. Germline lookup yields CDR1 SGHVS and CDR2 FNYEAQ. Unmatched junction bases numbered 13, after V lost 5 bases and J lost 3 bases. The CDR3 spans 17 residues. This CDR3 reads CASSPLGTGPSHTEAFF. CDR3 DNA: TGTGCCAGCAGCCCGCTCGGGACAGGGCCTAGTCACACTGAAGCTTTCTTT.

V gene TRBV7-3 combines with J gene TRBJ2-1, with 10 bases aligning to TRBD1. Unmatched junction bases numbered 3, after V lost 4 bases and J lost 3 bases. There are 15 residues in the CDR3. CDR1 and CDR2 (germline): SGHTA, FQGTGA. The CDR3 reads CASSSTGGSYNEQFF. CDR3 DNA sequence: TGTGCCAGCAGCTCGACAGGGGGCAGCTACAATGAGCAGTTCTTC.

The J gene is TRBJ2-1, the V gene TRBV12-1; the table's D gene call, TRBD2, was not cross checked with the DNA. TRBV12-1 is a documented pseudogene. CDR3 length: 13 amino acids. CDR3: CASSFYSYNEQFF. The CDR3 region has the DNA TGTGCCAGCAGCTTTTACTCCTACAATGAGCAGTTCTTC.

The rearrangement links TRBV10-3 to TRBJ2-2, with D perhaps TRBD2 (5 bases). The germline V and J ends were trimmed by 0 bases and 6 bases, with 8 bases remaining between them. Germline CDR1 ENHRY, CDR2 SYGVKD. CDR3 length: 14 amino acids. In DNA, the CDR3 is TGTGCCATCAGTGAGTCGGTACTAGCCGGGGAGCTGTTTTTT. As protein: CAISESVLAGELFF.

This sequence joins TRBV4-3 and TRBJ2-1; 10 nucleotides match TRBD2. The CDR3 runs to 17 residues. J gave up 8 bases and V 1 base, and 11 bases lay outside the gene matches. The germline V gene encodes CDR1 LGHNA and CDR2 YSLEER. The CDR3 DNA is TGCGCCAGCAGCCAAGTCTTATTAGCGGGAGGTATGGATGAGCAGTTCTTC. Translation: CASSQVLLAGGMDEQFF.

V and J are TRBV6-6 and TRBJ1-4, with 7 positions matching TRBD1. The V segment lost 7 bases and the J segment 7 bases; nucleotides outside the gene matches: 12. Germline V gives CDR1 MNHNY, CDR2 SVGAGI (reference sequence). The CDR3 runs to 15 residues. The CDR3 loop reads CASTKPTGAGEKLFF. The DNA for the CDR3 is TGTGCCAGCACCAAGCCAACAGGGGCCGGTGAAAAACTGTTTTTT.

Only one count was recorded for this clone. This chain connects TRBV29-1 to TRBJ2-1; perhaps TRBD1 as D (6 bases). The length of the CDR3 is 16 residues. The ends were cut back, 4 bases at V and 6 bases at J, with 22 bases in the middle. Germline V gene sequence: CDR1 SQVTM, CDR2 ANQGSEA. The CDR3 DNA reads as TGCAGCGTTGCTTCCCCAGGGGTGCGGAATCTCAATGAGCAGTTCTTC. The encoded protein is CSVASPGVRNLNEQFF.

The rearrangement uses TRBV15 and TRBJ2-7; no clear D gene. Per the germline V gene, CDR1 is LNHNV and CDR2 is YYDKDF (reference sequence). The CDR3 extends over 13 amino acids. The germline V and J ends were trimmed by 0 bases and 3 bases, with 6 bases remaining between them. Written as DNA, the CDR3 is TGTGCCACCAGCAGAGAGTATAGCTACGAGCAGTACTTC. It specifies CATSREYSYEQYF.

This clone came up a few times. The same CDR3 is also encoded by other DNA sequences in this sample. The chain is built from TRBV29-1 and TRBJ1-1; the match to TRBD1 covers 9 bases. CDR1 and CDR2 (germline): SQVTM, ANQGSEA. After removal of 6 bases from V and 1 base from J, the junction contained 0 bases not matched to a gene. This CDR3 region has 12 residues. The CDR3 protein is CSVGQGNTEAFF. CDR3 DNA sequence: TGCAGCGTGGGACAGGGGAACACTGAAGCTTTCTTT.

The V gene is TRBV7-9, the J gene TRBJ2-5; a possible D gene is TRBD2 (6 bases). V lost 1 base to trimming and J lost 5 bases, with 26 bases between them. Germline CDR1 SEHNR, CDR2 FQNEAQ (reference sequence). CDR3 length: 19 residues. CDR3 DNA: TGTGCCAGCAGCTTAGGGAGGGCAGGGTCAGGCCCCCGAAGGGAGACCCAGTACTTC. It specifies CASSLGRAGSGPRRETQYF.

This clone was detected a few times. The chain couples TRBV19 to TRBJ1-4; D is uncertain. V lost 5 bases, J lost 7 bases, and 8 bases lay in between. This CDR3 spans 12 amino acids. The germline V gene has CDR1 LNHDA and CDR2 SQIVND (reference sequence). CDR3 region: CASSPGGEKLFF. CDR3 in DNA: TGTGCCAGTAGTCCGGGAGGTGAAAAACTGTTTTTT.

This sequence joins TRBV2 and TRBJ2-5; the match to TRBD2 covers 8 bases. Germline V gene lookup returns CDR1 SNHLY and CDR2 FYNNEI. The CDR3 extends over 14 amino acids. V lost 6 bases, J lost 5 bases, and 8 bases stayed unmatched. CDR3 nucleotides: TGTGCCAGCAGCGTTAGCGGGACGGGGGAGACCCAGTACTTC. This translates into CASSVSGTGETQYF.